The 6 T cell receptor beta chains below come from one sample, sequenced in a study of post-analysis software for immune sequencing data. What these receptors recognize is not known. Study-level findings and limits: When patients were compared with controls, 4 or 5 TRBV segments were more frequent, TRBV5-6, TRBV5-1 and TRBV20-1 among them.

Built from TCR beta cDNA, the libraries had unique molecular identifiers in them. TCRdb passed the PCR reads through MiXCR, listing each CDR3 protein once. The table records some 700,000 distinct CDR3 sequences, approximately 59% of them present only once. Sequenced: blood. The receptors come from a girl under 10 years old with multiple sclerosis.

V is TRBV24-1 and J is TRBJ2-3, with 9 bases matching TRBD2. The CDR3 loop spans 15 amino acids. Per germline, CDR1 KGHDR and CDR2 SFDVKD. Losses at the gene ends were 2 bases for V and 10 bases for J; bases not matched to a gene: 9. The CDR3 reads CATSDWGGGASSQYF. The CDR3 DNA reads TGTGCCACCAGTGATTGGGGCGGGGGGGCCTCTTCGCAGTATTTT.

V and J are TRBV7-2 and TRBJ2-3, with 11 bases aligning to TRBD2. The CDR3 loop spans 17 amino acids. The V and J ends lost 4 bases and 0 bases, in that order; junction bases with no gene match: 6. Germline loops: CDR1 SGHTA, CDR2 FQGNSA. CDR3 loop: CASSSPSGGSSTDTQYF. CDR3 DNA sequence: TGTGCCAGCAGCTCCCCTAGCGGGGGGTCAAGCACAGATACGCAGTATTTT.

CDR3 in DNA: TGTGCCAGCAGCTTGGAAGACAGGGGGCGGGAGACCCAGTACTTC. It yields the protein CASSLEDRGRETQYF. The genes are TRBV5-4 and TRBJ2-5; 10 bases align to TRBD1. V shed 0 bases, J shed 5 bases, and the junction held 4 bases outside the gene matches. CDR1 is SGHNT, CDR2 YYREEE, per germline (reference sequence). The CDR3 totals 15 residues.

This clonotype was found many times. The V and J genes are TRBV6-6 and TRBJ2-1; 10 bases fit TRBD1. The ends lost 4 bases at V and 3 bases at J; junction bases unmatched: 3. From germline, CDR1 is MNHNY and CDR2 SVGAGI (reference sequence). There are 15 residues in the CDR3. CDR3 protein: CASSLGQGRYNEQFF. The CDR3 coding sequence is TGTGCCAGCAGTTTGGGACAGGGGCGCTACAATGAGCAGTTCTTC.

This clonotype was found a few times. The J gene is TRBJ2-1, the V gene TRBV5-7; 10 nucleotides align to TRBD2. TRBV5-7 is noted as an ORF with a role that remains uncertain. The CDR3 has 17 residues. V gave up 0 bases and J gave up 3 bases; unmatched junction bases: 6. Written as DNA, the CDR3 is TGTGCCAGCAGCTTGGGTCTAGCGGGAGCCCTCTACAATGAGCAGTTCTTC. Amino acids: CASSLGLAGALYNEQFF.

The J gene is TRBJ1-5, the V gene TRBV2; D is possibly TRBD1 (6 bases). This CDR3 is built from 16 residues. The germline V and J ends were trimmed by 2 bases and 1 base, with 12 bases remaining between them. The germline gives CDR1 SNHLY, CDR2 FYNNEI. The CDR3 region is CASSETGGVSNQPQHF. CDR3 coding DNA: TGTGCCAGCAGTGAAACTGGGGGCGTGAGCAATCAGCCCCAGCATTTT.